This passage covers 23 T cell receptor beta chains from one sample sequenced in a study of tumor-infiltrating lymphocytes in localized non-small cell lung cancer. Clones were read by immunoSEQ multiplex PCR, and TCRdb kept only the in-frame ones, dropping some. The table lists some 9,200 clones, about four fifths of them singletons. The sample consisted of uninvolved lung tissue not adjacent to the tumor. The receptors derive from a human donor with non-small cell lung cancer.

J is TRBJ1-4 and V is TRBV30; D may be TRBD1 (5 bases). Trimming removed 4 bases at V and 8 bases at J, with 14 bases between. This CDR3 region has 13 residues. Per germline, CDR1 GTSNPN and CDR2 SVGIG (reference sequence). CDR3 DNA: TGTGCCTGGAACCGGGGGACGAGGGAAAAACTGTTTTTT. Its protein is CAWNRGTREKLFF.

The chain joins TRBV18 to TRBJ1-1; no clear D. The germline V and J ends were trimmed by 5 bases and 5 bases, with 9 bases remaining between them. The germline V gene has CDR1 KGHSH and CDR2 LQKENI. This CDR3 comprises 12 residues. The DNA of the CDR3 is TGTGCCAGCTCAAGTAGAGAGACTGAAGCTTTCTTT. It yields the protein CASSSRETEAFF.

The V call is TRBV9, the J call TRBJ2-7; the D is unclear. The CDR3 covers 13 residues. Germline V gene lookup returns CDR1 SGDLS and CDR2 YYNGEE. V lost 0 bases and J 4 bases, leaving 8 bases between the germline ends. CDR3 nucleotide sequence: TGTGCCAGCAGCGTAGACGGATTTTACGAGCAGTACTTC. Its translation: CASSVDGFYEQYF.

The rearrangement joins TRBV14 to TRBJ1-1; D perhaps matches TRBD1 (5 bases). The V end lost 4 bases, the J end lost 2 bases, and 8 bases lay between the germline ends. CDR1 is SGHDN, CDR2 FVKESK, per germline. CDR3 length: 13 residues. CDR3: CASSLQGNTEAFF. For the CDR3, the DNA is TGTGCCAGCAGCCTCCAGGGAAACACTGAAGCTTTCTTT.

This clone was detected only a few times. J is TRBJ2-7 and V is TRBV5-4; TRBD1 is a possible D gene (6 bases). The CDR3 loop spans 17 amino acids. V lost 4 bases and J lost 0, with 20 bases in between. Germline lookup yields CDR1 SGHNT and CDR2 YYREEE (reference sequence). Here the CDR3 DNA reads TGTGCCAGCAGCCCCTTAAGGACAGACCCGAGCTCCTACGAGCAGTACTTC. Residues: CASSPLRTDPSSYEQYF.

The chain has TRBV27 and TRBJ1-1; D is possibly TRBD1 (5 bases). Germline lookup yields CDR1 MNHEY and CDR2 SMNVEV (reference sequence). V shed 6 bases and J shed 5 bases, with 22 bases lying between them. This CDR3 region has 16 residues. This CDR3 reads CASRFKTGRVGTEAFF. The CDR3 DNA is TGTGCCAGCAGATTCAAAACAGGTAGGGTTGGGACTGAAGCTTTCTTT.

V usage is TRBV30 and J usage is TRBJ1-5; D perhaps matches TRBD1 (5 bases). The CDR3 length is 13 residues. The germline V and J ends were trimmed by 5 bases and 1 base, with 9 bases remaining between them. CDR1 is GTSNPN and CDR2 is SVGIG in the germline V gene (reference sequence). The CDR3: CAWGRDSNQPQHF. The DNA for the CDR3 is TGTGCCTGGGGCCGGGACAGCAATCAGCCCCAGCATTTT. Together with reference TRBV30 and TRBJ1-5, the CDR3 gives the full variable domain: SQTIHQWPATLVQPVGSPLSLECTVEGTSNPNLYWYRQAAGRGLQLLFYSVGIGQISSEVPQNLSASRPQDRQFILSSKKLLLSDSGFYLCAWGRDSNQPQHFGDGTRLSIL.

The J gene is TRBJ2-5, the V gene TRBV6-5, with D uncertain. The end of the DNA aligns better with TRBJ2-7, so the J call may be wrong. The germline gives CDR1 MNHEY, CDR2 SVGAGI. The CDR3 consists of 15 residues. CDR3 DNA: TGTGCCAGCAGTTACTCCGCCAGCCTGAGTTCCGAGCAGTACTTC. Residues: CASSYSASLSSEQYF.

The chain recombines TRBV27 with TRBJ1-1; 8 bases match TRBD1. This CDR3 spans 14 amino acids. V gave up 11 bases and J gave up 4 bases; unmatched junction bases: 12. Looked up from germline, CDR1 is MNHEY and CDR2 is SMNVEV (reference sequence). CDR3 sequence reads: CAGRTGGGSTEAFF. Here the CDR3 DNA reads TGTGCCGGTAGAACAGGGGGTGGGAGCACTGAAGCTTTCTTT.

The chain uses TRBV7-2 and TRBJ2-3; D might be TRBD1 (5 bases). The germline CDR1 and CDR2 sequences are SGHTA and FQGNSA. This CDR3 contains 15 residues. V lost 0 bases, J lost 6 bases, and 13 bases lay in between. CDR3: CASSLATRVRDTQYF. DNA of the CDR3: TGTGCCAGCAGCTTAGCCACCAGGGTGAGGGATACGCAGTATTTT.

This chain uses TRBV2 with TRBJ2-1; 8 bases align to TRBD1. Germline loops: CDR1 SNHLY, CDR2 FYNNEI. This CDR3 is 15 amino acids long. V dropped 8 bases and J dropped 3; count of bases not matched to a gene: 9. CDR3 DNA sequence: TGTGCCAGCCAACCGGGACAGGACTTCTACAATGAGCAGTTCTTC. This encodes CASQPGQDFYNEQFF.

The CDR3 coding sequence is TGTGCCAGCAAGGGGGACAGGGCGGGCACCGGGGAGCTGTTTTTT. This codes for CASKGDRAGTGELFF. V is TRBV2 and J is TRBJ2-2, with 9 bases lining up with TRBD1. Germline loops: CDR1 SNHLY, CDR2 FYNNEI. Trimming at V came to 7 bases and at J to 4 bases, leaving 7 bases not matched to a gene. This CDR3 is 15 amino acids long. The full variable domain, with the rest looked up from reference TRBV2 and TRBJ2-2, is EPEVTQTPSHQVTQMGQEVILRCVPISNHLYFYWYRQILGQKVEFLVSFYNNEISEKSEIFDDQFSVERPDGSNFTLKIRSTKLEDSAMYFCASKGDRAGTGELFFGEGSRLTVL.

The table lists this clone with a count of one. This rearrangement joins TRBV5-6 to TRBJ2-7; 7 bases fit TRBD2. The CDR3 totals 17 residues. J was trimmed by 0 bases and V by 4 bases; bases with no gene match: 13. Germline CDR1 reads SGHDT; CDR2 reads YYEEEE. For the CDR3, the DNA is TGTGCCAGCAGCCCCTTAGGTGCTAGCGGATTCTCCTACGAGCAGTACTTC. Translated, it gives CASSPLGASGFSYEQYF.

Here the CDR3 reads CASSEVWGSNQPQHF. The CDR3 region has the DNA TGTGCCAGCAGTGAAGTATGGGGGAGTAATCAGCCCCAGCATTTT. The chain links TRBV6-1 to TRBJ1-5; perhaps TRBD1 as D (5 bases). V was pared by 1 base and J by 4 bases, with 11 bases between. CDR3 size: 15 residues. CDR1 and CDR2 (germline): MNHNS, SASEGT.

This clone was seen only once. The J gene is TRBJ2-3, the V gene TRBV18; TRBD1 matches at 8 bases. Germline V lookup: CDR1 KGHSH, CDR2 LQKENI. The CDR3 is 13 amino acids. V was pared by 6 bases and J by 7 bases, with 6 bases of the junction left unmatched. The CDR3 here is CASSQDRENTQYF. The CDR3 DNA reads TGTGCCAGCTCCCAGGACAGGGAAAATACGCAGTATTTT.

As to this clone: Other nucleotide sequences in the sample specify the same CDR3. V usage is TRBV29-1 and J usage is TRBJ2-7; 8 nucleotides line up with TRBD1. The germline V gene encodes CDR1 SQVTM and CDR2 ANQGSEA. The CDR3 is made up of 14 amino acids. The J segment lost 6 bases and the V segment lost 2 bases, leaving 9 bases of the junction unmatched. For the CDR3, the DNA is TGCAGCGTTGAAAGCGACAGGGGACTGGGCGAGCAGTACTTC. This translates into CSVESDRGLGEQYF.

CDR3 coding DNA: TGTGCCAGCAGTTACTCGGGACAGGGAGCTACTGAAGCTTTCTTT. It yields the protein CASSYSGQGATEAFF. V and J are TRBV6-6 and TRBJ1-1, with 9 bases that match TRBD1. Germline V gives CDR1 MNHNY, CDR2 SVGAGI (reference sequence). Losses at the gene ends were 0 bases for V and 5 bases for J; bases not matched to a gene: 4. The CDR3 is made up of 15 amino acids.

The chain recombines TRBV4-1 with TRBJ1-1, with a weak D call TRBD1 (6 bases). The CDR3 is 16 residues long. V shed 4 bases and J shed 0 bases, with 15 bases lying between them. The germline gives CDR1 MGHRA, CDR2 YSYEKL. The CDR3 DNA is TGCGCCAGCAGCCCGAGACAGGCCCGATTGAACACTGAAGCTTTCTTT. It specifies CASSPRQARLNTEAFF.

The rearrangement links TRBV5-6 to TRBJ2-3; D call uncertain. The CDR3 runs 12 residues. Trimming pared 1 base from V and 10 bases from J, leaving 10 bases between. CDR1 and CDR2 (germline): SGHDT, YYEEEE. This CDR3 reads CASSLSPRPQYF. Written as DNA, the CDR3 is TGTGCCAGCAGCTTGTCCCCCCGGCCGCAGTATTTT.

The CDR3 spells CASSFRVSYGYTF. In DNA form, the CDR3 reads TGTGCCAGCAGCTTCAGGGTTAGCTATGGCTACACCTTC. The chain carries TRBV5-8 and TRBJ1-2; D might be TRBD1 (5 bases). V gave up 2 bases and J gave up 4 bases, with 9 bases separating them. The CDR3 is 13 amino acids. CDR1 and CDR2 (germline): SGHTS, YDEGEE.

The CDR3 spells CASSLSGQNYEQYF. The CDR3, as DNA: TGCGCCAGCAGCTTGTCGGGACAGAACTACGAGCAGTACTTC. V is TRBV5-1 and J is TRBJ2-7, with TRBD1 identical over 7 bases. The germline V gene encodes CDR1 SGHRS and CDR2 YFSETQ. The CDR3 loop spans 14 amino acids. With 1 base clipped from V and 3 bases from J, the junction kept 4 bases outside the gene matches.

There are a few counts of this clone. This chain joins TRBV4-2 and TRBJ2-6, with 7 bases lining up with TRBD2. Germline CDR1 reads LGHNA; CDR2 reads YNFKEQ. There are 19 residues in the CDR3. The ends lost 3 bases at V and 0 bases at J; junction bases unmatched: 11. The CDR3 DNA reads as TGTGCCAGCAGCCATGCCGGGGCGGGGGAATCCTCTGGGGCCAACGTCCTGACTTTC. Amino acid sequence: CASSHAGAGESSGANVLTF.

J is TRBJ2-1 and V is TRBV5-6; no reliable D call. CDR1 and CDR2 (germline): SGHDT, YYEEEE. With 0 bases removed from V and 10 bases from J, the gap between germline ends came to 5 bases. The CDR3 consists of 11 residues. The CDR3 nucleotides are TGTGCCAGCAGCTTGGCGCAGGAGCAGTTCTTC. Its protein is CASSLAQEQFF.